This T cell receptor (beta chain) was identified during a study of T-cell memory formation after mild COVID-19. On the study more broadly: TCR clusters were largely donor specific.

Points on this clonotype: What it binds is not known.

J gave up 3 bases and V 2 bases, and 8 bases lay outside the gene matches. This CDR3 has 16 amino acids. Germline values: CDR1 MNHEY, CDR2 SVGEGT. Points from the study as a whole: Some clones that responded turned up in pre-infection memory, which suggests that cross-reactive memory joined in. Shrinking CD4+ clones resided mostly in CM and EM, and CD8+ ones in EMRA.

TCR alpha and TCR beta cDNA libraries with sample barcodes and UMIs came from 5'RACE using constant-segment primers. TCRdb re-called the 5' RACE reads with MiXCR, one entry per CDR3 protein. The sample contains about 150,000 distinct CDR3 sequences, roughly 30% of which appear only once. This clonotype was sampled from an adult woman who had mild COVID-19 (a few samples of this study predate the infection). Cell type and time point are not known. Input material: PBMCs or a T cell subset sorted from them (not recorded which). V and J are TRBV6-2 or TRBV6-3 and TRBJ2-3; 7 bases fit TRBD1. The CDR3 region has the DNA TGTGCCAGCAGTTACGTACAGGGGCACGTTACAGATACGCAGTATTTT. Translated: CASSYVQGHVTDTQYF.